Following are 11 T cell receptor beta chains from one sample sequenced in a study of blood T cell repertoires in COVID-19. Sequencing was performed with immunoSEQ multiplex PCR; in TCRdb, only in-frame clones are kept and a portion is missing. The sample shows 200,000 to 300,000 clones, roughly 87% of them seen only once. The sequencing input was peripheral blood. The receptors were gathered from a human donor in a cohort sampled during active COVID-19.

The chain has TRBV5-1 and TRBJ1-1; D call uncertain. V shed 2 bases and J shed 0 bases, with 8 bases lying between them. Germline CDR1 and CDR2: SGHRS and YFSETQ. The CDR3 covers 14 residues. The CDR3 here is CASSLSQLNTEAFF. As DNA, the CDR3 is TGCGCCAGCAGCTTAAGTCAGTTGAACACTGAAGCTTTCTTT. The whole variable domain, filled in from reference TRBV5-1 and TRBJ1-1, reads KAGVTQTPRYLIKTRGQQVTLSCSPISGHRSVSWYQQTPGQGLQFLFEYFSETQRNKGNFPGRFSGRQFSNSRSEMNVSTLELGDSALYLCASSLSQLNTEAFFGQGTRLTVV.

J is TRBJ2-1 and V is TRBV9, with 9 positions matching TRBD2. CDR1 and CDR2 from the germline V gene are SGDLS and YYNGEE. Unmatched junction bases numbered 11, after V lost 5 bases and J lost 8 bases. This CDR3 has 15 residues. The CDR3 reads CASSVAGTSFDEQFF. The CDR3 bases are TGTGCCAGCAGTGTGGCCGGGACTAGCTTCGATGAGCAGTTCTTC.

The CDR3 is CASSLSSRVGGYTF. The CDR3 DNA follows: TGTGCCAGCAGTTTATCAAGCAGGGTGGGGGGCTACACCTTC. This chain links TRBV27 with TRBJ1-2; the D gene is possibly TRBD1 (5 bases). The germline gives CDR1 MNHEY, CDR2 SMNVEV (reference sequence). The length of the CDR3 is 14 residues. V lost 0 bases, J lost 8 bases, and 13 bases lay in between.

J is TRBJ1-2 and V is TRBV2; D call uncertain. Trimming shortened V by 7 bases and J by 0 bases, and 12 bases separated the two germline ends. Germline V gene sequence: CDR1 SNHLY, CDR2 FYNNEI. The CDR3 sequence is 14 residues long. The CDR3 loop is CASNLTPPNYGYTF. In DNA, the CDR3 is TGTGCCAGCAATCTAACGCCCCCTAACTATGGCTACACCTTC.

The gene calls are TRBV7-9 and TRBJ2-7, with a possible D match to TRBD1 (6 bases). V was cut by 5 bases and J by 2 bases, with 16 bases left in between. Germline loops: CDR1 SEHNR, CDR2 FQNEAQ (reference sequence). This CDR3 is 15 amino acids long. For the CDR3, the DNA is TGTGCCAGCAGCCCCCCCGGGACACTTACCTACGAGCAGTACTTC. This sequence encodes CASSPPGTLTYEQYF.

The chain couples TRBV9 to TRBJ1-6; D may be TRBD1 (5 bases). The germline V gene has CDR1 SGDLS and CDR2 YYNGEE. V was trimmed by 0 bases and J by 7 bases, leaving 14 bases between them. CDR3 size: 16 residues. DNA for the CDR3: TGTGCCAGCAGCGTAGTTATGGGGCGAGAGAATTCACCCCTCCACTTT. It is translated as CASSVVMGRENSPLHF.

The V gene is TRBV5-1, the J gene TRBJ2-5, with TRBD2 matching over 16 bases. The germline CDR1 and CDR2 sequences are SGHRS and YFSETQ. V shed 3 bases, J shed 5 bases, and the junction held 4 bases outside the gene matches. The CDR3 runs 16 residues. CDR3 sequence (DNA): TGCGCCAGCAGCTCGGGACTAGCGGGAGGGGGGGAGACCCAGTACTTC. Its protein is CASSSGLAGGGETQYF.

This chain connects TRBV4-1 to TRBJ1-1, with 8 bases lining up with TRBD1. This CDR3 comprises 17 residues. V trimming: 2 bases; J trimming: 1 base; junction bases outside the gene matches: 9. CDR1 and CDR2 (germline): MGHRA, YSYEKL. The CDR3 loop reads CASSQFPQGARNTEAFF. The CDR3 DNA sequence: TGCGCCAGCAGCCAATTCCCCCAGGGGGCCAGGAACACTGAAGCTTTCTTT.

The genes are TRBV16 and TRBJ1-3; D unresolved. V lost 4 bases to trimming and J lost 4 bases, with 5 bases between them. The germline CDR1 and CDR2 sequences are KGHSY and FQNENV. The CDR3 is 12 residues long. The CDR3 protein is CASSPSGNTIYF. The CDR3 DNA is TGTGCCAGCAGCCCTTCCGGAAACACCATATATTTT.

In this sample, this clone turned up once. This chain connects TRBV19 to TRBJ2-6; TRBD1 is a possible D gene (6 bases). The CDR3 contains 17 residues. Germline CDR1 LNHDA, CDR2 SQIVND (reference sequence). V was trimmed by 7 bases and J by 4 bases, leaving 20 bases between them. The CDR3 DNA reads TGTGCCAGTAACCTCCCGGCATTGAGGGGGGGGGCCAACGTCCTGACTTTC. Amino acid sequence: CASNLPALRGGANVLTF. Together with reference TRBV19 and TRBJ2-6, the CDR3 gives the full variable domain: DGGITQSPKYLFRKEGQNVTLSCEQNLNHDAMYWYRQDPGQGLRLIYYSQIVNDFQKGDIAEGYSVSREKKESFPLTVTSAQKNPTAFYLCASNLPALRGGANVLTFGAGSRLTVL.

Only one count was recorded for this clone. In DNA form, the CDR3 reads TGTGCCAGCGGTAGGGAAAGGGGTGAAAAACTGTTTTTT. Translation gives CASGRERGEKLFF. The genes are TRBV6-5 and TRBJ1-4, with a tentative D call TRBD1 (5 bases). In germline, CDR1 is MNHEY, CDR2 SVGAGI. The CDR3 is made up of 13 amino acids. V shed 8 bases and J shed 7 bases, with 14 bases lying between them.